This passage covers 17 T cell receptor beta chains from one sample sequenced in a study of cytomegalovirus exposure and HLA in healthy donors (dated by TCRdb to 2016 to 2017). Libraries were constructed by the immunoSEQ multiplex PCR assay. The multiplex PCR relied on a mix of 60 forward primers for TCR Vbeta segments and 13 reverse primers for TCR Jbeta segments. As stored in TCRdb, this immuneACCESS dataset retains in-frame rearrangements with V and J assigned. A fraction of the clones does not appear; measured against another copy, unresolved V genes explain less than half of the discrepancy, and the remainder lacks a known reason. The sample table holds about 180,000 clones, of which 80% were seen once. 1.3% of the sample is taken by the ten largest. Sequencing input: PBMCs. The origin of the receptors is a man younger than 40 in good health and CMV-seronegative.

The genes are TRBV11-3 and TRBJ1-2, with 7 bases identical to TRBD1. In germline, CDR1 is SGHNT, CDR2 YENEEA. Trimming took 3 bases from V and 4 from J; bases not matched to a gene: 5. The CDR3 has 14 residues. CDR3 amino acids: CASSFTGTVYGYTF. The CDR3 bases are TGTGCCAGCAGCTTCACCGGGACAGTCTATGGCTACACCTTC.

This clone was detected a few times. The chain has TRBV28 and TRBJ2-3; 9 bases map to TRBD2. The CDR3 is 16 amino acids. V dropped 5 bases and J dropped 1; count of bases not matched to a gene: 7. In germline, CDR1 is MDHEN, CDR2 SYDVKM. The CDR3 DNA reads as TGTGCCAGCAGTCTACTACAGCGGGGGGGCACAGATACGCAGTATTTT. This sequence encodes CASSLLQRGGTDTQYF.

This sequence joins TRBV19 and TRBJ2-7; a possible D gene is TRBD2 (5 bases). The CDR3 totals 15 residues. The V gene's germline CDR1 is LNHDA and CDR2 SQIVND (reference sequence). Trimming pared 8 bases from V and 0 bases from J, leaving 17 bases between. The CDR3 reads CASYGGAASSYEQYF. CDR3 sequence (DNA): TGTGCCAGTTATGGAGGAGCGGCAAGCTCCTACGAGCAGTACTTC. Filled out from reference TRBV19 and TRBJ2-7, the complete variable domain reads DGGITQSPKYLFRKEGQNVTLSCEQNLNHDAMYWYRQDPGQGLRLIYYSQIVNDFQKGDIAEGYSVSREKKESFPLTVTSAQKNPTAFYLCASYGGAASSYEQYFGPGTRLTVT.

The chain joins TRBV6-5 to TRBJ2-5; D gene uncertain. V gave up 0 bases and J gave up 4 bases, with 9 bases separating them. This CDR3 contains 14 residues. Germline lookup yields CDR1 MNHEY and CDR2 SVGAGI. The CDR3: CASSYSRTVETQYF. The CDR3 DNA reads TGTGCCAGCAGTTACTCGAGAACAGTAGAGACCCAGTACTTC.

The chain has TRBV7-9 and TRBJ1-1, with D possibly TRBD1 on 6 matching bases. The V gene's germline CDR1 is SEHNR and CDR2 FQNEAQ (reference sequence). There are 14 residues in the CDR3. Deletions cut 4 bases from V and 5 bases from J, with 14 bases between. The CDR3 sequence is CASSSDRTGTEAFF. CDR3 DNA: TGTGCCAGCAGCTCTGACAGGACCGGGACTGAAGCTTTCTTT.

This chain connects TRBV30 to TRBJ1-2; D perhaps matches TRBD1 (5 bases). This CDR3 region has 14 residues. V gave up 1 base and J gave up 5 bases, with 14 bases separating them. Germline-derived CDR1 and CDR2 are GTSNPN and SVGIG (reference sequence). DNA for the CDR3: TGTGCCTGGAGTGGGGGCCTAATAACTTATGGCTACACCTTC. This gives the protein CAWSGGLITYGYTF.

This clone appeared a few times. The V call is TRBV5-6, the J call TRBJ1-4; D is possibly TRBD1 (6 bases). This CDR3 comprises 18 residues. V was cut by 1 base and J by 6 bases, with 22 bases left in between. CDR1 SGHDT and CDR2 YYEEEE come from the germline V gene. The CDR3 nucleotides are TGTGCCAGCAGCTTGCATTCAAAGTTCCGGGACAACTATGAAAAACTGTTTTTT. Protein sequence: CASSLHSKFRDNYEKLFF.

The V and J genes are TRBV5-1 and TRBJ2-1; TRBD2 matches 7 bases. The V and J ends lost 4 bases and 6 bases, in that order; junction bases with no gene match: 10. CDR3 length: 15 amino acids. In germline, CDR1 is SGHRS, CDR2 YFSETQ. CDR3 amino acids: CASSPMGRETNEQFF. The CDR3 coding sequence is TGCGCCAGCAGCCCCATGGGGCGGGAGACCAATGAGCAGTTCTTC.

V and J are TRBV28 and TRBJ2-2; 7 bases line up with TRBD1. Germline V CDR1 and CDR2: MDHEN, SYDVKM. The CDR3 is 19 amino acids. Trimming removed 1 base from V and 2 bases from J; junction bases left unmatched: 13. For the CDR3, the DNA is TGTGCCAGCAGTTTATCCTGGGACAGCAAGGGAATAAACACCGGGGAGCTGTTTTTT. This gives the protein CASSLSWDSKGINTGELFF.

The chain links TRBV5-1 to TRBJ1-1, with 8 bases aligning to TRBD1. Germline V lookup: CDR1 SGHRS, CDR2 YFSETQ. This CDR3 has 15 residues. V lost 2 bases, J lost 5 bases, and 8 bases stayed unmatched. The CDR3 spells CASSFASGGDTEAFF. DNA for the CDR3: TGCGCCAGCAGCTTTGCATCAGGGGGCGATACTGAAGCTTTCTTT.

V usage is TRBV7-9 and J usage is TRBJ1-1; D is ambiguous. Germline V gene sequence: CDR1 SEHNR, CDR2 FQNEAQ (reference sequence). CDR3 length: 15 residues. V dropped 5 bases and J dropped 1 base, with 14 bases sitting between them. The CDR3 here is CASSRSGHSNTEAFF. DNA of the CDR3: TGTGCCAGCAGCCGCAGCGGCCACTCGAACACTGAAGCTTTCTTT.

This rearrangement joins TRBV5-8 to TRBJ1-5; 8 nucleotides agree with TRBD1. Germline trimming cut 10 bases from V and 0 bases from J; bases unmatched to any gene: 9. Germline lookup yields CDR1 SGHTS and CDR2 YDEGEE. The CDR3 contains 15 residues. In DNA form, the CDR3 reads TGTGCCGATACCGGGACAGGTTATAGCAATCAGCCCCAGCATTTT. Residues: CADTGTGYSNQPQHF. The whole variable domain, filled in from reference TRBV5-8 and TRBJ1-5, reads EAGVTQSPTHLIKTRGQQATLRCSPISGHTSVYWYQQALGLGLQFLLWYDEGEERNRGNFPPRFSGRQFPNYSSELNVNALELEDSALYLCADTGTGYSNQPQHFGDGTRLSIL.

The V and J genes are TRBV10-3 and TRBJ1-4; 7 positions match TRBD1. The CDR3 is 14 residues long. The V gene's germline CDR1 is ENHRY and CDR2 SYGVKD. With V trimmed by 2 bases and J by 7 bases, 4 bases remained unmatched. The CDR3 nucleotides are TGTGCCATCAGTGAGGACAGGGCGGTTGAAAAACTGTTTTTT. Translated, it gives CAISEDRAVEKLFF.

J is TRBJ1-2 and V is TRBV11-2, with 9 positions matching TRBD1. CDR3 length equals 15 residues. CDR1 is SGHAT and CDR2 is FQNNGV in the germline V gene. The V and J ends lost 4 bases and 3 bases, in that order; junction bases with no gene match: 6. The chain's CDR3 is CASSSGQGRDYGYTF. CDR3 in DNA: TGTGCCAGCAGCTCTGGACAGGGGCGGGACTATGGCTACACCTTC.

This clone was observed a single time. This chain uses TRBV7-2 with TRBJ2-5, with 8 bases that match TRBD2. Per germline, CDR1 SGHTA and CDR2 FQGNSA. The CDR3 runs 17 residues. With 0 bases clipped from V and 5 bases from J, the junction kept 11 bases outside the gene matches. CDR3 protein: CASSLAPPGGTGETQYF. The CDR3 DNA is TGTGCCAGCAGCTTAGCCCCCCCGGGGGGGACCGGGGAGACCCAGTACTTC. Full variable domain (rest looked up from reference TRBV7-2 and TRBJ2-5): GAGVSQSPSNKVTEKGKDVELRCDPISGHTALYWYRQSLGQGLEFLIYFQGNSAPDKSGLPSDRFSAERTGGSVSTLTIQRTQQEDSAVYLCASSLAPPGGTGETQYFGPGTRLLVL.

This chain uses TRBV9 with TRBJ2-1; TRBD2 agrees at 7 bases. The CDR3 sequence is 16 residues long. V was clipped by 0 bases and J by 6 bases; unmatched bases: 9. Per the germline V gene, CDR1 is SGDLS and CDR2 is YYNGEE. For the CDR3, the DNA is TGTGCCAGCAGCGTAGAGGGCGGGAGTCCCCTCAATGAGCAGTTCTTC. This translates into CASSVEGGSPLNEQFF.

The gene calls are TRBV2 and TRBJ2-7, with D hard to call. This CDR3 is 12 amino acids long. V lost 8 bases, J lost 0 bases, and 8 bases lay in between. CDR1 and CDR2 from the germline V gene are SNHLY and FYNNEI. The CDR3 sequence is CASRVISYEQYF. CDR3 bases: TGTGCCAGCCGCGTAATCTCCTACGAGCAGTACTTC. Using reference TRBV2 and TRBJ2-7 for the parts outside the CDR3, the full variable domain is EPEVTQTPSHQVTQMGQEVILRCVPISNHLYFYWYRQILGQKVEFLVSFYNNEISEKSEIFDDQFSVERPDGSNFTLKIRSTKLEDSAMYFCASRVISYEQYFGPGTRLTVT.